These T cell receptor beta chains were read from a single sample in a study of human T cells and chemical hapten exposure. One entry per CDR3 protein, called by TCRdb with MiXCR from the RACE reads. The sample contains about 69,000 distinct CDR3 sequences, about a tenth of which appear only once. This specimen consisted of whole blood, obtained in connection with sensitization to the hapten diphenylcyclopropenone (DPC). The source of these receptors is a woman between 50 and 59 years old with alopecia areata. Some clones in this sample may be carry-over from other donors' samples. The conserved cysteine and the conserved F or W are not part of the CDR3 here. Not every row has a clone size; where given, it reads once, few, many or a size class.

V: TRBV24-1; size: .; CDR3: ATSDSSNEQF
V: TRBV7-9; size: few; CDR3: ASSNSGGSYNEQF
V: TRBV5-6; size: many; CDR3: ASSTDRGRSNQPQH
V: TRBV19; size: many; CDR3: ASSGGSGANVLT
V: TRBV6-1; size: many; CDR3: ASTQIVGWGYT
V: TRBV29-1; size: many; CDR3: SVTAGEGSPLH
V: TRBV29-1; size: many; CDR3: SVEEMTRWANTEAF
V: TRBV4-1; size: few; CDR3: ASSQARTEKLF
V: TRBV28; size: many; CDR3: ASSSVAGTYNEQF
V: TRBV19; size: .; CDR3: ASSRLAGGLWDNEQF
V: TRBV19; size: many; CDR3: ARRTGSNSPLH
V: TRBV20-1; size: many; CDR3: SAMDRGFNQPQH
V: TRBV29-1; size: few; CDR3: SAAGWGAF
V: TRBV29-1; size: many; CDR3: SVEVYDTQY
V: TRBV16; size: many; CDR3: ASSQRGLARRDTEAF
V: TRBV18; size: many; CDR3: ASSPAVSSTEAF
V: TRBV14; size: many; CDR3: ASSTSDVPSYEQY
V: TRBV3-1; size: many; CDR3: ASSLHRGDYGYT
V: TRBV12-3/TRBV12-4; size: many; CDR3: ASSSTGDFTEAF
V: TRBV3-1; size: many; CDR3: ASSQVYHTEAF
V: TRBV6-1; size: .; CDR3: ASRDTAGKAF
V: TRBV29-1; size: many; CDR3: SVGGSSYNEQF
V: TRBV27; size: many; CDR3: ASSLWEGEGEQY
V: TRBV10-1; size: few; CDR3: ASSTGLGETQY
V: TRBV5-4; size: few; CDR3: ASSAKQGAGRSPLH
V: TRBV12-3/TRBV12-4; size: many; CDR3: ASSFGGPGMDGYT
V: TRBV20-1; size: many; CDR3: SARGLIPSSYNEQF
V: TRBV19; size: few; CDR3: ASSIDWRKTQY
V: TRBV20-1; size: many; CDR3: SAFLGLAAYNEQF
V: TRBV4-1; size: many; CDR3: ASSQDYPDSYNEQF
V: TRBV11-2; size: many; CDR3: ASSLRTGVSPNEQF
V: TRBV29-1; size: .; CDR3: SAILPPNEQY
V: TRBV5-1; size: .; CDR3: ASRSTGNTGELF
V: TRBV2; size: .; CDR3: ASTGRALS
V: TRBV20-1; size: .; CDR3: SASGRGANQETQY
V: TRBV2; size: many; CDR3: ASTPLRTAKETQY
V: TRBV6-2/TRBV6-3; size: .; CDR3: ASSYDRVATEAF